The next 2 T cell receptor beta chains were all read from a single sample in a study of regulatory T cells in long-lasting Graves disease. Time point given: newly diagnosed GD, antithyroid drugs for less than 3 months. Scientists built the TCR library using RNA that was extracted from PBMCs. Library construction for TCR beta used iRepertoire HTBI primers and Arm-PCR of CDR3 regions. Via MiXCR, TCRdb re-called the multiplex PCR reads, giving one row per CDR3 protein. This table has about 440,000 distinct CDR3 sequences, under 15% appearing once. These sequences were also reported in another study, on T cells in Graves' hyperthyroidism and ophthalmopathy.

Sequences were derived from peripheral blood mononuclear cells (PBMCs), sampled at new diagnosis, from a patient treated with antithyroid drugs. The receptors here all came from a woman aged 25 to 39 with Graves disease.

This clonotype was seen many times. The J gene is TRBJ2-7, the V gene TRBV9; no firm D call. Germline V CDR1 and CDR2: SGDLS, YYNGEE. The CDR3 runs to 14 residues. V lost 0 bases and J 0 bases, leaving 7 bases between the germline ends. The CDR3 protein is CASSVGPISYEQYF. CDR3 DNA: TGTGCCAGCAGCGTAGGGCCGATCTCCTACGAGCAGTACTTC.

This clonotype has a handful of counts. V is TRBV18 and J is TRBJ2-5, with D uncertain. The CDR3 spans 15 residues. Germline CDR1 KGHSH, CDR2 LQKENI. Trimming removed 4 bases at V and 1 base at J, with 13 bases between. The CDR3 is CASSLRVRGQETQYF. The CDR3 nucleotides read TGTGCCAGCTCACTTAGGGTCCGTGGCCAAGAGACCCAGTACTTC.